This TCR beta chain was identified in a study of a mutant IDH1 vaccine in newly diagnosed glioma. Study-wide background: Vaccines were first given 4-6 weeks after radiotherapy alone, or with temozolomide cycles.

The table came from immunoSEQ multiplex PCR; TCRdb's copy has only in-frame clones and leaves some out. The repertoire holds about 42,000 clones, with around 85% as singletons. A note on this clone: Its antigen is currently unknown.

V lost 5 bases and J lost 3, with 22 bases in between. The CDR3 extends over 18 amino acids. Germline lookup yields CDR1 SEHNR and CDR2 FQNEAQ (reference sequence). Time point meaning: week 5, during vaccination. Every single dose of the vaccine, 300 ug of mutant IDH1 20-mer peptide, came with topical imiquimod. Findings and limits, study-wide: Seemingly, pseudoprogression had no relation to changes in the top peripheral T cell clonotypes. Patients showed vaccine-induced immune responses at a rate of about 93%.

The specimen comprised PBMCs, sampled from a glioma patient whose treatment included an IDH1 peptide vaccine. The chain has TRBV7-9 and TRBJ2-2, with TRBD2 as a possible D gene (5 bases). The receptor was isolated from a man aged 35 to 55 with glioma. CDR3 in amino acids: CASSLLEANFADTGELFF. CDR3 nucleotides: TGTGCCAGCAGCCTACTAGAGGCTAATTTTGCAGACACCGGGGAGCTGTTTTTT. Together with reference TRBV7-9 and TRBJ2-2, the CDR3 gives the full variable domain: DTGVSQNPRHKITKRGQNVTFRCDPISEHNRLYWYRQTLGQGPEFLTYFQNEAQLEKSRLLSDRFSAERPKGSFSTLEIQRTEQGDSAMYLCASSLLEANFADTGELFFGEGSRLTVL.